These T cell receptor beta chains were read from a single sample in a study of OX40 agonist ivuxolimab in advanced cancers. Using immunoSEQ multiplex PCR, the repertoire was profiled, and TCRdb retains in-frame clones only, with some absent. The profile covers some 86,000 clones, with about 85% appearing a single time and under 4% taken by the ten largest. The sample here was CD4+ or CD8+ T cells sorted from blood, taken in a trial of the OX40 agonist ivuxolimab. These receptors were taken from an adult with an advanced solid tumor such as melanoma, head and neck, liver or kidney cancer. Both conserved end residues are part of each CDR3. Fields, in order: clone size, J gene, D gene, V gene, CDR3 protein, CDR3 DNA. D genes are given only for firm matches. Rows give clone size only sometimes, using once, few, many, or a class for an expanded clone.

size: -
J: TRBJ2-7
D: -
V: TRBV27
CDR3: CASKEAGDEQYF
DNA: TGTGCCAGCAAGGAGGCAGGCGACGAGCAGTACTTC

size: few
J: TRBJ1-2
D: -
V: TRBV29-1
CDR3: CSARTASSGYTF
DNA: TGCAGCGCCAGGACAGCGAGCTCTGGCTACACCTTC

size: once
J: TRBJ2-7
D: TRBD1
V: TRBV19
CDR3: CASSPTQGAKHEQYF
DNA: TGTGCCAGTAGTCCTACCCAGGGGGCGAAACACGAGCAGTACTTC

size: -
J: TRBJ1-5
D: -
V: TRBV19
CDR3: CASSIDPGWDHSNQPQHF
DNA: TGTGCCAGTAGTATTGATCCAGGGTGGGATCATAGCAATCAGCCCCAGCATTTT

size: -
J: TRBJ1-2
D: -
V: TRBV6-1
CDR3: CASSAGPTNYGYTF
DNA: TGTGCCAGCAGTGCGGGACCGACTAACTATGGCTACACCTTC

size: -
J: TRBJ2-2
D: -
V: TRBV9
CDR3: CASTPGGANTGELFF
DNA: TGTGCCAGCACCCCAGGCGGAGCGAACACCGGGGAGCTGTTTTTT

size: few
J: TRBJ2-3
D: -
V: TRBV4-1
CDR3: CASSQVWTNTDTQYF
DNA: TGCGCCAGCAGCCAAGTGTGGACTAACACAGATACGCAGTATTTT

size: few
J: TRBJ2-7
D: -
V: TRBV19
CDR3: CASGDLEGEQYF
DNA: TGTGCCAGCGGGGACTTGGAGGGCGAGCAGTACTTC

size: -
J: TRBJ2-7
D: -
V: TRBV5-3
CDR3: CARIGALHEQYF
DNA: TGTGCCAGAATAGGGGCGCTCCACGAGCAGTACTTC

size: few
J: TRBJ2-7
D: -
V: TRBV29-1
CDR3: CSATGFYEQYF
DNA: TGCAGCGCGACAGGCTTCTACGAGCAGTACTTC

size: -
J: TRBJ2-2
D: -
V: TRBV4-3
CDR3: CASGRQGGSGELFF
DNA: TGCGCCAGCGGTAGACAGGGAGGGTCCGGGGAGCTGTTTTTT

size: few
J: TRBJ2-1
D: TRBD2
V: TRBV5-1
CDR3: CASSSGLAVSNEQFF
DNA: TGCGCCAGCAGCTCGGGACTAGCGGTTTCCAATGAGCAGTTCTTC

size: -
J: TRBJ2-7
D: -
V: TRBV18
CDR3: CASSPPLGTYEQYF
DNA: TGTGCCAGCTCACCCCCGTTGGGGACCTACGAGCAGTACTTC

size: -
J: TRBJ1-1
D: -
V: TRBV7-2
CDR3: CASSLVPDMNTEAFF
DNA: TGTGCCAGCAGCTTAGTTCCGGACATGAACACTGAAGCTTTCTTT

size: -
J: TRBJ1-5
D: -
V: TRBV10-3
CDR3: CAISDGGSGSQPQHF
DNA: TGTGCCATCAGTGATGGGGGGTCGGGGAGTCAGCCCCAGCATTTT

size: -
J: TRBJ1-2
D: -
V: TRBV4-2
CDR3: CASSSTPLQGNYGYTF
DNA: TGTGCCAGCAGTTCCACCCCATTACAGGGTAACTATGGCTACACCTTC

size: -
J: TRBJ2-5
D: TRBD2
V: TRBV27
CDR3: CASSPTSGRANQETQYF
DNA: TGTGCCAGCAGTCCCACTAGCGGGAGGGCTAACCAAGAGACCCAGTACTTC

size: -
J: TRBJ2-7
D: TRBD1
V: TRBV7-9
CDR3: CASSWSGGQGGYEQYF
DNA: TGTGCCAGCAGCTGGTCCGGGGGACAGGGGGGCTACGAGCAGTACTTC

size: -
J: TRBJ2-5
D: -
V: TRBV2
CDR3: CASHSREEETQYF
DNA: TGTGCCAGCCACAGTAGGGAGGAGGAGACCCAGTACTTC

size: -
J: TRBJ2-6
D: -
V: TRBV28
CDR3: CASTSGDSSSGANVLTF
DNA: TGTGCCAGCACCTCCGGGGACTCAAGCTCTGGGGCCAACGTCCTGACTTTC

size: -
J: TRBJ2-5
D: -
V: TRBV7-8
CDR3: CASSLAGAGSSLRETQYF
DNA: TGTGCCAGCAGCCTCGCGGGCGCGGGAAGCTCCCTTCGGGAGACCCAGTACTTC

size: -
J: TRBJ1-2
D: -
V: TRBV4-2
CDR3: CASSRGRGRGYTF
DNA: TGTGCCAGCAGTCGGGGAAGGGGGAGGGGCTACACCTTC